The 2 T cell receptor beta chains below were found in one sample sequenced in a study of blood T cell repertoires in COVID-19. Clones were read by immunoSEQ multiplex PCR, and TCRdb kept only the in-frame ones, dropping some. This sample carries approximately 46,000 clones, roughly 70% of them seen once, and the ten largest clones take around 60%. Sequencing was performed on peripheral blood. The receptor source for this set is a man of 80 years or more with acute or convalescent COVID-19.

V is TRBV28 and J is TRBJ2-7; TRBD1 matches 9 bases. The junction had 3 bases not matched to a gene; V was cut back by 6 bases and J by 0 bases. Germline V CDR1 and CDR2: MDHEN, SYDVKM. This CDR3 region has 14 residues. CDR3 sequence: CASRTGGGSYEQYF. For the CDR3, the DNA is TGTGCCAGCAGGACAGGGGGGGGCTCCTACGAGCAGTACTTC.

The rearrangement joins TRBV18 to TRBJ2-5, with 9 bases matching TRBD2. Unmatched junction bases numbered 6, after V lost 2 bases and J lost 2 bases. Germline V gene lookup returns CDR1 KGHSH and CDR2 LQKENI. The CDR3 loop spans 16 amino acids. CDR3 residues: CASSPGLAGRQETQYF. The CDR3 DNA is TGTGCCAGCTCACCAGGCCTAGCGGGACGACAAGAGACCCAGTACTTC.